This TCR beta chain was recovered during a study of blood T cell repertoires in COVID-19 (dated by TCRdb to between 2020 and 2021). Turning to the overall study: Samples covering the acute and convalescent phases of COVID-19 were provided by collaborators in the United States, Italy and Spain. The prospective study material was composed of cDNA or gDNA derived from T cells, B-cell-depleted T cells, or PBMCs. Deeply sampled blood TCRbeta repertoires from subjects exposed to, actively infected with, or recovered from COVID-19 were included in the dataset. A freely available public database, intended as a resource for researchers studying the immune response to SARS-CoV-2, is where the repertoires were released. Samples came from the ongoing ImmuneRACE study (first 160 participants) plus 1,254 subjects from 6 global collaborators. A de-identified subject ID, COVID-19 status, age in years and sex were almost always included in the sample metadata. Where available, HLA class I and class II types were obtained from metadata supplied by the sample provider rather than from assay-based typing.

Comment on this clone: The antigen it recognizes is unknown. No clone much larger than this one lies a single base away; base qualities are absent.

Paper-wide results and their limitations: The quantity of clinical and demographic metadata differed by source and by participant and was supplied without curation.

TCRbeta CDR3 regions were amplified from genomic DNA by means of the immunoSEQ Assay, a bias-controlled multiplex PCR. Per the source publication's procedure: Nucleated cell counts per sample were estimated from amplification of reference gene primers within the assay. To quantify the absolute abundance of each unique TCRbeta CDR3 rearrangement, sequence reads were collapsed and filtered. For each sample, productive Simpson clonality was calculated as the square root of Simpson's diversity index across productive rearrangements. TCRdb stores this immuneACCESS table with in-frame sequences only. Part of the clones is absent; in the studies checked, under half of the shortfall reflects unresolved V genes, and no reason is known for the rest. V and J calls and clone size are those listed in that table; D and trimming were worked out from the DNA. In all, the sample holds more than 300,000 clones, and 65% to 90% of those were seen once. Of the sample, about 4% is held by the ten largest clones.

Participants in the prospective study were enrolled through a virtual design, were aged roughly 18 to 100 years, and lived in about 25 United States geographic areas. To assign participants to cohorts, the prospective study relied on clinical history that participants themselves reported in a screening survey and a study questionnaire. For ImmuneRACE Cohort 3, a participant was defined as recovered based on two consecutive negative NP/OP PCR tests, clearance by a healthcare professional, or resolution of symptoms. Mobile phlebotomists in the prospective study collected whole blood, serum and a nasopharyngeal or oropharyngeal swab from every participant. Participants in the prospective study had the option to provide additional blood draws and questionnaires over an approximately 2-month period. Blood samples from the prospective study were shipped frozen or at room temperature prior to DNA extraction.

The CDR3 holds 16 amino acids from the cysteine to the phenylalanine. The CDR3 DNA has 48 bases and is translated from base 1. Trimming at the junction amounts to 0 bases on V and 6 bases on J, and the germline ends lie 19 bases apart. Based on the germline V gene (reference sequence), the CDR1 and CDR2 sequences are GTSNPN and SVGIG. Material for sequencing was PBMCs or T cells enriched from blood (not recorded which). The chain couples TRBV30 to TRBJ2-3, with TRBD2 tentatively as D gene (6 bases match). This sequence originates from a man aged 25 to 45 who had recovered from COVID-19. The CDR3 region: CAWSVLGGLAGDTQYF. DNA sequence: TGTGCCTGGAGTGTACTTGGAGGGCTGGCGGGGGATACGCAGTATTTT.